A single T cell receptor beta chain is shown here with its context. The sample is drawn from a study of blood T cell repertoires in COVID-19. Study-level information: Samples of COVID-19 (acute and convalescent) were obtained from the United States, Italy and Spain.

Authors' methods: It was from reference gene primer amplification that nucleated cell counts were estimated. Profiled with immunoSEQ multiplex PCR; TCRdb holds only in-frame clones, not every one. V and J calls and clone size are copied from that table; D and trimming were computed from the DNA. The sample yields some 120,000 clones, more than 75% seen once. Germline V gives CDR1 SGHTA, CDR2 FQGTGA. The CDR3 is 15 residues long. Trimming removed 3 bases from V and 5 bases from J, with 13 bases in between. Sequenced sample: peripheral blood. The J gene is TRBJ2-2, the V gene TRBV7-3; possibly TRBD2 for D (6 bases). This clonotype was obtained from a man between 60 and 70 years old with COVID-19, enrolled during active disease. The CDR3 nucleotides read TGTGCCAGCAGCTTTGGCGGGGCTGGGACCGGGGAGCTGTTTTTT. This codes for CASSFGGAGTGELFF. Based on the CDR3 plus reference TRBV7-3 and TRBJ2-2, the full variable domain is GAGVSQTPSNKVTEKGKYVELRCDPISGHTALYWYRQSLGQGPEFLIYFQGTGAADDSGLPNDRFFAVRPEGSVSTLKIQRTERGDSAVYLCASSFGGAGTGELFFGEGSRLTVL.